This TCR beta chain appears in the sequencing data of a study of blood T cell repertoires in COVID-19. Study-wide background: COVID-19 samples from acute and convalescent phases originated in the United States, Italy and Spain. T cells, B-cell-depleted T cells, or PBMCs supplied cDNA or gDNA.

As handled by the study authors: Amplification of reference gene primers was used by the study to estimate nucleated cell counts. TCRdb's table, derived via immunoSEQ multiplex PCR, lists solely in-frame clones and lacks some. The V and J calls and the clone size are those of that table, but D and trimming were determined from the DNA. Seen here are 250,000 to 300,000 clones, around 88% observed once, and the top ten hold 10% to 15%. Patients in Seattle were enrolled during active infection, then followed longitudinally. With V trimmed by 6 bases and J by 2 bases, 11 bases remained unmatched. The CDR3 sequence is 18 residues long. Germline V gives CDR1 SNHLY, CDR2 FYNNEI.

The sequenced sample was peripheral blood. The chain recombines TRBV2 with TRBJ2-6; 9 bases are a match to TRBD1. The sequence derives from a woman aged 65 to 85 with COVID-19, enrolled during active disease. CDR3 protein: CASSTGGTGRTGANVLTF. The CDR3 nucleotides are TGTGCCAGCAGCACAGGGGGCACAGGGAGGACTGGGGCCAACGTCCTGACTTTC.